A single TCR beta chain is shown here with its context. The CDR3 has 15 amino acids. The germline V and J ends were trimmed by 0 bases and 3 bases, with 9 bases remaining between them. Looked up from germline, CDR1 is LGHNA and CDR2 is YSLEER. The method was immunoSEQ multiplex PCR; TCRdb's version includes in-frame clones alone and lacks a portion of them. The sample carries approximately 130,000 clones, around 82% recorded once. The data were taken from a study of blood T cell repertoires in COVID-19. Across the study: The analysed material was cDNA or gDNA that came from T cells, B-cell-depleted T cells, or PBMCs.

Sequencing was done on a sample of peripheral blood. This receptor was taken from a man older than 75 with active or convalescent COVID-19. The gene calls are TRBV4-3 and TRBJ1-3; D not certain. DNA of the CDR3: TGCGCCAGCAGCCAAGAGGGCCACCGTGGAAACACCATATATTTT. It encodes CASSQEGHRGNTIYF.